A selection of T cell receptor beta chains follows, all from one sample in a study of T-cell reconstitution after alpha-beta-depleted transplantation in children. TCRdb re-analysed the PCR reads in MiXCR, keeping a single row per CDR3 protein. Here the sample spans 550,000 to 600,000 distinct CDR3 sequences, 23% being singletons. The source was PBMCs, mostly from graft donor cells, collected 360 days after TCRalphabeta/CD19-depleted stem cell transplant. These receptor sequences come from a boy under two years old who had a stem cell transplant for acute myeloid leukemia, so the T cells may come from the graft donor. The conserved cysteine and the conserved F or W are not part of the CDR3 here.

CDR3 protein,V gene,CDR3 length
ASSVSGGSGKLF,TRBV9,12
ASSYGTLGTDTQY,TRBV6-5,13
ASSQEPLARGCEQF,TRBV3-1,14
ASGPQGQGETQY,TRBV12-5,12
ASSRPEGRAKNIQY,TRBV12-3/TRBV12-4,14
SVRPGNEQY,TRBV29-1,9
ASSYASWGAGAANEQF,TRBV6-5,16
ASSSRKRTGSYEQY,TRBV12-3/TRBV12-4,14
ASSPPGQVSYEQY,TRBV7-3,13
ASSPLPGSETQY,TRBV18,12
ASSARGQRQETQY,TRBV9,13
SARPGTGGKDIQY,TRBV20-1,13
ASSLRVWGEQF,TRBV28,11
ASSTESGRYNEQF,TRBV7-2,13
SARDRGRVDEETQY,TRBV20-1,14